The 18 T cell receptor beta chains reported below all come from one sample, sequenced in a study of CXCR3-negative and CXCR3-positive naive CD8 T cells. 5' RACE that incorporated UMI labels was used to prepare the TRB cDNA libraries. From the 5' RACE reads, TCRdb lists one entry per CDR3 protein and no DNA. This table lists more than 20,000 distinct CDR3 sequences. The sample consisted of naive CXCR3- CD8+ T cells from blood. As for subset: CD45RO-CCR7+CD27+CD95- naive CD8+ T cells lacking CXCR3 (TNR3-). The receptor source for this set is a human donor in good health. Some clones in this sample may be carry-over from other donors' samples.

The J gene is TRBJ2-1, the V gene TRBV7-3; TCRdb's D gene call, TRBD1, goes unchecked for lack of DNA. CDR1 SGHTA and CDR2 FQGTGA come from the germline V gene. This CDR3 comprises 14 residues. The CDR3 is CASSLAKGENEQFF.

The chain is built from TRBV2 and TRBJ2-5; absent DNA, TCRdb's TRBD2 call cannot be checked. Germline V gene lookup returns CDR1 SNHLY and CDR2 FYNNEI. The CDR3 spans 15 residues. CDR3 amino acids: CASHGTSVLQETQYF. Supplemented by reference TRBV2 and TRBJ2-5, the full variable domain reads EPEVTQTPSHQVTQMGQEVILRCVPISNHLYFYWYRQILGQKVEFLVSFYNNEISEKSEIFDDQFSVERPDGSNFTLKIRSTKLEDSAMYFCASHGTSVLQETQYFGPGTRLLVL.

The J gene is TRBJ1-1, the V gene TRBV4-1. This CDR3 spans 13 amino acids. Germline CDR1 and CDR2: MGHRA and YSYEKL. The CDR3: CASSLLAGPEAFF.

The chain joins TRBV29-1 to TRBJ1-2. This CDR3 is built from 12 residues. Germline CDR1 is SQVTM and CDR2 is ANQGSEA. CDR3 residues: CSVFQTDYGYTF.

The gene calls are TRBV20-1 and TRBJ2-7. The CDR3 consists of 13 residues. CDR1 and CDR2 from the germline V gene are DFQATT and SNEGSKA (reference sequence). The CDR3 protein is CSAESLADYEQYF.

The rearrangement uses TRBV20-1 and TRBJ2-3. CDR3 length: 12 amino acids. The germline CDR1 and CDR2 sequences are DFQATT and SNEGSKA (reference sequence). The CDR3 spells CSATEETDTQYF.

The rearrangement links TRBV12-3 or TRBV12-4 to TRBJ2-3; the D call of TRBD2 rests on TCRdb alone, since no DNA is present to check it. CDR3 length equals 17 residues. This chain's CDR3 is CASSFGLAGESTDTQYF.

The chain joins TRBV29-1 to TRBJ1-2; TCRdb's D call of TRBD1 is untestable without DNA. In germline, CDR1 is SQVTM, CDR2 ANQGSEA. This CDR3 has 12 residues. CDR3 residues: CSVGGQSYGYTF.

The rearrangement uses TRBV7-8 and TRBJ2-7; absent DNA, TCRdb's TRBD1 call cannot be checked. Germline V gene data show CDR1 as SGHVS and CDR2 as FQNEAQ. The length of the CDR3 is 12 residues. The CDR3 region is CASRQGVDEQYF.

V and J are TRBV20-1 and TRBJ2-1; TCRdb reports TRBD1, a call that lacks DNA to check it against. The germline gives CDR1 DFQATT, CDR2 SNEGSKA (reference sequence). The CDR3 totals 15 residues. The CDR3 reads CSAPEAGRSYNEQFF.

The chain uses TRBV25-1 and TRBJ2-3; the D call from TCRdb, TRBD2, cannot be confirmed without DNA. The CDR3 has 14 residues. Germline V gene sequence: CDR1 MGHDK, CDR2 SYGVNS. CDR3 amino acids: CASSTGTSTDTQYF.

The chain links TRBV7-6 to TRBJ2-5; there is no DNA to check the TCRdb D call of TRBD1. This CDR3 is 16 amino acids long. Germline CDR1 reads SGHVS; CDR2 reads FNYEAQ. The CDR3 here is CASSLGMGGAQETQYF.

This chain links TRBV6-2 or TRBV6-3 with TRBJ2-3. The CDR3 covers 12 residues. CDR1 is MNHEY, CDR2 SVGEGT, per germline. The CDR3 sequence is CDRKTSTDTQYF.

This chain links TRBV7-9 with TRBJ2-1; TCRdb proposes TRBD2, but this gene call is untestable without DNA. Germline V gives CDR1 SEHNR, CDR2 FQNEAQ (reference sequence). This CDR3 comprises 15 residues. This CDR3 reads CASSLAQATNNEQFF.

The V and J genes are TRBV29-1 and TRBJ2-4; TCRdb names TRBD1, which stays unverified in the absence of DNA. CDR3 length: 13 amino acids. Germline lookup yields CDR1 SQVTM and CDR2 ANQGSEA. The CDR3 is CSVEGGQGNIQYF.

J is TRBJ1-1 and V is TRBV6-2 or TRBV6-3. The CDR3 loop spans 15 amino acids. Germline values: CDR1 MNHEY, CDR2 SVGEGT. Here the CDR3 reads CASSYGYKLNTEAFF.

The J gene is TRBJ1-1, the V gene TRBV20-1; absent DNA, TCRdb's TRBD1 call cannot be checked. Germline-derived CDR1 and CDR2 are DFQATT and SNEGSKA (reference sequence). There are 16 residues in the CDR3. CDR3 loop: CSARDLMNWTISGAFF.

The rearrangement uses TRBV12-3 or TRBV12-4 and TRBJ2-2; lacking DNA, the TRBD2 call made by TCRdb goes unchecked. CDR3 length: 16 amino acids. CDR3 in amino acids: CASSLGTSGPTGELFF.